This TCR beta chain came from a study of cytomegalovirus exposure and HLA in healthy donors. Study-wide background: An analysis done earlier identified 120 million or so unique TCR beta sequences from about 179 million T cells. Study-wide results and limits: An analysis that was carried out later associated approximately 17,000 TCR beta sequences with HLA alleles at 0.05 false discovery rate. The likely explanation for a cluster of highly shared sequence variants was sequencing artifact. Listed as cytomegalovirus-associated were roughly 180 TCR beta chains.

PCR was performed using 60 Vbeta and 13 Jbeta primers. The method was immunoSEQ multiplex PCR; TCRdb's version includes in-frame clones alone and lacks a portion of them. The profile covers more than 95,000 clones, with 79% appearing a single time and approximately 4.3% taken by the ten largest. As regards this clone: Antigen specificity is unknown.

The CDR3 is made up of 16 amino acids. Germline assignment: CDR1 SGHDT and CDR2 YYEEEE. Trimming took 2 bases from V and 0 from J; bases not matched to a gene: 7. Input material: PBMCs. The chain is built from TRBV5-6 and TRBJ1-1; 7 bases are shared with TRBD1. The receptor comes from a man aged 25-45 years in good health and CMV-seropositive. The CDR3 loop reads CASSFVGGGVNTEAFF. Written as DNA, the CDR3 is TGTGCCAGCAGCTTCGTAGGGGGCGGTGTGAACACTGAAGCTTTCTTT.